Included here is one TCR beta chain sequence, with context. Its antigen is as yet unknown. The entry originates in a study of cytomegalovirus exposure and HLA in healthy donors. Study-level findings and limits: Rare sequences made up most TCRs, while some public TCRs were found in many donors. At a 0.05 false discovery rate, a later analysis found about 17,000 TCR beta sequences to be associated with HLA alleles.

The PCR ran on 60 Vbeta and 13 Jbeta primers. This table comes from immunoSEQ multiplex PCR, and its TCRdb copy is limited to in-frame clones, with some not included. The sample carries approximately 110,000 clones, about 78% recorded once. Each donor was nominally healthy when sampled (though unrecorded immune exposures were likely). The CDR3 consists of 15 residues. Germline V CDR1 and CDR2: LGHNA, YNFKEQ. V gave up 1 base and J gave up 1 base, with 8 bases separating them. Source material: PBMCs. The source of this sequence is a woman aged 40 to 55 in good health and CMV-seropositive. The chain couples TRBV4-2 to TRBJ1-3; D call uncertain. As DNA, the CDR3 is TGTGCCAGCAGCCAAGCCGGTACGTCTGGAAACACCATATATTTT. Its protein product is CASSQAGTSGNTIYF.